This T cell receptor beta chain was recorded in a study of response to subunit inactivated influenza vaccine. CDR3 size: 14 residues. The germline V gene has CDR1 LNHNV and CDR2 YYDKDF (reference sequence). V shed 4 bases and J 7 bases; nucleotides not matched to a gene: 5. Each CDR3 protein is one row after TCRdb ran MiXCR on the RT-PCR reads. The sample contains hundreds of thousands of distinct CDR3 sequences, about 15% of which appear only once. Turning to this clonotype: Its antigen is unknown.

Findings and caveats of the study: Seasonal influenza vaccination, on each occasion, was suggested by the authors to recruit few new T cells.

The gene calls are TRBV15 and TRBJ2-2, with TRBD1 identical over 8 bases. This sequence originates from a man in his fifties who received an inactivated influenza vaccine. Sample: PBMCs from blood, taken around 14 days before vaccination. Here the CDR3 reads CATSIQGGGGELFF. The DNA of the CDR3 is TGTGCCACCAGCATACAGGGGGGCGGCGGGGAGCTGTTTTTT.